The rows below give T cell receptor beta chains drawn from one sample of a study of Graves' ophthalmopathy and Graves' hyperthyroidism. Via MiXCR, TCRdb re-called the multiplex PCR reads, giving one row per CDR3 protein. The sample has 350,000 to 400,000 distinct CDR3 sequences; 15% are singletons. The sequencing input was peripheral blood. These TCRs come from a woman aged 18-29 years with stable Graves' hyperthyroidism. Both conserved end residues are part of each CDR3. D genes are given only for firm matches. Clone size is stated in some rows and not others, as once, few, many or a class when expanded.

size	V	J	D	CDR3	DNA
many	TRBV6-5	TRBJ1-1	-	CASSYGGTGRITEAFF	TGTGCCAGCAGTTATGGGGGAACCGGGCGGATCACTGAAGCTTTCTTT
few	TRBV7-9	TRBJ2-7	TRBD1	CASSTGQFYEQYF	TGTGCCAGCAGCACGGGACAGTTCTACGAGCAGTACTTC
many	TRBV6-5	TRBJ1-2	-	CASSYDQARGYGYTF	TGTGCCAGCAGTTATGATCAGGCTCGGGGCTATGGCTACACCTTC
many	TRBV5-6	TRBJ2-5	-	CASSFSPGTGKTQYF	TGTGCCAGCAGCTTCAGTCCGGGGACCGGGAAGACCCAGTACTTC
many	TRBV6-1	TRBJ1-1	-	CASSEQGGTEAFF	TGTGCCAGCAGTGAACAGGGCGGCACTGAAGCTTTCTTT
few	TRBV11-2	TRBJ2-3	-	CASSLGAGASADTQYF	TGTGCCAGCAGCTTAGGGGCAGGGGCCTCCGCAGATACGCAGTATTTT
many	TRBV7-2	TRBJ2-2	TRBD1	CASSPGTGLPGELFF	TGTGCCAGCAGTCCCGGGACAGGGTTACCCGGGGAGCTGTTTTTT
many	TRBV12-3/TRBV12-4	TRBJ1-6	TRBD1	CASSYRGSPLHF	TGTGCCAGCAGTTACAGGGGTTCACCCCTCCACTTT
-	TRBV6-1	TRBJ1-5	TRBD1	CASSAGSGGSNQPQHF	TGTGCCAGCAGTGCCGGGTCAGGGGGCTCGAATCAGCCCCAGCATTTT
many	TRBV6-4	TRBJ2-2	TRBD2	CASSDRAGGPGGELFF	TGTGCCAGCAGTGATCGAGCGGGGGGGCCTGGCGGGGAGCTGTTTTTT
-	TRBV19	TRBJ1-1	-	CASSIYVSWGADTEAFF	TGTGCCAGTAGTATATATGTTTCGTGGGGGGCTGACACTGAAGCTTTCTTT
many	TRBV27	TRBJ1-3	TRBD1	CASSPRTGANTIYF	TGTGCCAGCAGTCCTCGGACAGGGGCCAACACCATATATTTT
-	TRBV12-3/TRBV12-4	TRBJ1-1	-	CASSWAASTEAFF	TGTGCCAGCAGTTGGGCTGCTAGCACTGAAGCTTTCTTT
few	TRBV7-2	TRBJ2-3	-	CASSLSSRDTQYF	TGTGCCAGCAGCTTATCCTCAAGAGATACGCAGTATTTT
many	TRBV7-8	TRBJ2-5	TRBD2	CASRPRWTSGGGTKETQYF	TGTGCCAGCAGACCCCGTTGGACTAGCGGGGGGGGTACCAAAGAGACCCAGTACTTC
many	TRBV6-1	TRBJ1-1	-	CASRSRGPTEAFF	TGTGCCAGCAGATCCAGGGGCCCCACTGAAGCTTTCTTT
-	TRBV13	TRBJ1-2	TRBD1	CASSRDPGQGRYGYTF	TGTGCCAGCAGCCGAGACCCGGGACAGGGACGCTATGGCTACACCTTC
few	TRBV5-1	TRBJ2-5	TRBD2	CASTLWGGTAETQYF	TGCGCCAGCACCCTTTGGGGGGGAACAGCAGAGACCCAGTACTTC
-	TRBV6-2/TRBV6-3	TRBJ2-7	TRBD1	CASSYSTGGHSYEQYF	TGTGCCAGCAGTTACTCGACAGGGGGCCACTCCTACGAGCAGTACTTC
many	TRBV11-2	TRBJ1-1	-	CASSFLLNTEAFF	TGTGCCAGCAGCTTTCTCTTGAACACTGAAGCTTTCTTT
-	TRBV6-1	TRBJ2-7	TRBD1	CASSSDRDAYEQYF	TGTGCCAGCAGCTCTGACAGGGATGCCTACGAGCAGTACTTC
-	TRBV28	TRBJ2-5	TRBD2	CASTQLAGLQTQYF	TGTGCCAGCACCCAACTAGCGGGACTACAGACCCAGTACTTC
many	TRBV29-1	TRBJ1-1	TRBD1	CSASQQGATEAFF	TGCAGCGCAAGCCAACAGGGGGCGACTGAAGCTTTCTTT
many	TRBV6-5	TRBJ2-1	-	CASSYSKGNEQFF	TGTGCCAGCAGTTACTCGAAAGGAAATGAGCAGTTCTTC
-	TRBV12-3/TRBV12-4	TRBJ2-5	-	CASSFNRGGETQYF	TGTGCCAGCAGTTTTAACAGGGGAGGAGAGACCCAGTACTTC
many	TRBV6-5	TRBJ1-2	-	CASSSRQNYGYTF	TGTGCCAGCAGTTCGCGACAGAACTATGGCTACACCTTC
-	TRBV4-1	TRBJ1-2	-	CASSQGDTYGYTF	TGCGCCAGCAGCCAAGGCGACACCTATGGCTACACCTTC
many	TRBV12-3/TRBV12-4	TRBJ1-1	-	CASTPNYEAFF	TGTGCCAGCACCCCGAATTATGAAGCTTTCTTT
many	TRBV9	TRBJ1-5	-	CASSPTGGSYQPQHF	TGTGCCAGCAGCCCAACCGGGGGAAGTTATCAGCCCCAGCATTTT
-	TRBV18	TRBJ2-7	-	CASSPIDRSYEQYF	TGTGCCAGCTCACCGATCGACAGAAGCTACGAGCAGTACTTC
many	TRBV6-6	TRBJ1-2	-	CASRATGDYGYTF	TGTGCCAGCAGAGCGACAGGAGACTATGGCTACACCTTC
many	TRBV3-1	TRBJ2-7	-	CASSQNRVTYEQYF	TGTGCCAGCAGCCAAAACAGGGTCACCTACGAGCAGTACTTC
many	TRBV25-1	TRBJ1-3	-	CASSEWSQGSAGNTIYF	TGTGCCAGCAGTGAATGGAGCCAGGGGTCTGCTGGAAACACCATATATTTT
many	TRBV19	TRBJ2-2	-	CASSWGTGTDTGELFF	TGTGCCAGTAGCTGGGGCACGGGCACGGACACCGGGGAGCTGTTTTTT
many	TRBV2	TRBJ2-6	-	CARRPVSSGANVLTF	TGTGCCAGACGACCTGTTAGCTCTGGGGCCAACGTCCTGACTTTC
many	TRBV5-1	TRBJ1-6	-	CASSLVPAQNSPLHF	TGCGCCAGCAGCTTGGTCCCGGCCCAGAATTCACCCCTCCACTTT
many	TRBV12-3/TRBV12-4	TRBJ1-6	-	CASSPLGAANSPLHF	TGTGCCAGCAGTCCCCTAGGTGCAGCTAATTCACCCCTCCACTTT
few	TRBV9	TRBJ2-7	-	CASSPRPEQYF	TGTGCCAGCAGCCCCCGGCCCGAGCAGTACTTC
-	TRBV2	TRBJ1-6	-	CASSEEYNSPLHF	TGTGCCAGCAGTGAAGAGTATAATTCACCCCTCCACTTT
many	TRBV11-2	TRBJ2-7	TRBD1	CASSSPPGQGSGEQYF	TGTGCCAGCAGCTCACCTCCGGGACAGGGGTCGGGGGAGCAGTACTTC
-	TRBV12-3/TRBV12-4	TRBJ1-5	-	CASSLQVAGQPQHF	TGTGCCAGCAGTTTACAGGTAGCCGGGCAGCCCCAGCATTTT
few	TRBV18	TRBJ2-7	-	CASSPPGARHEQYF	TGTGCCAGCTCACCACCAGGGGCTCGGCACGAGCAGTACTTC
many	TRBV29-1	TRBJ2-5	TRBD1	CSVDGDRKTQYF	TGCAGCGTTGATGGGGACAGGAAGACCCAGTACTTC
many	TRBV6-4	TRBJ2-7	-	CARWTLFYEQYF	TGTGCCCGTTGGACCCTATTTTACGAGCAGTACTTC
-	TRBV12-3/TRBV12-4	TRBJ2-7	-	CASSIDRLPSYEQYF	TGTGCCAGCAGTATCGACAGGCTGCCCTCCTACGAGCAGTACTTC
many	TRBV20-1	TRBJ1-3	-	CSARSPGAEGNTIYF	TGCAGTGCTAGAAGCCCAGGGGCGGAAGGAAACACCATATATTTT
many	TRBV6-2/TRBV6-3	TRBJ1-1	TRBD1	CASSNSGTVNTEAFF	TGTGCCAGCAGTAACTCCGGGACAGTGAACACTGAAGCTTTCTTT
many	TRBV20-1	TRBJ1-1	-	CSAHYQGTEAFF	TGCAGTGCCCATTATCAGGGCACTGAAGCTTTCTTT
many	TRBV12-3/TRBV12-4	TRBJ1-2	-	CASRKGGGYGYTF	TGTGCCAGCAGGAAGGGAGGCGGTTATGGCTACACCTTC
many	TRBV6-1	TRBJ2-3	-	CASSEAPASTDTQYF	TGTGCCAGCAGTGAAGCGCCAGCTAGCACAGATACGCAGTATTTT
many	TRBV7-8	TRBJ1-3	-	CASSSAGTMDGDTIYF	TGTGCCAGCAGCTCTGCCGGGACAATGGATGGAGACACCATATATTTT
many	TRBV11-1	TRBJ1-3	-	CASSLGRVISGNTIYF	TGTGCCAGCAGCTTAGGCAGGGTGATCTCTGGAAACACCATATATTTT
many	TRBV12-3/TRBV12-4	TRBJ1-2	-	CASSPRTTGYGYTF	TGTGCCAGCAGTCCTCGAACCACAGGGTATGGCTACACCTTC
many	TRBV12-3/TRBV12-4	TRBJ1-1	-	CASSSTGRRIGAFF	TGTGCCAGCAGTTCGACAGGAAGGCGGATTGGAGCTTTCTTT
many	TRBV27	TRBJ2-7	-	CASSPMGTYEQYF	TGTGCCAGCAGCCCGATGGGGACCTACGAGCAGTACTTC
few	TRBV6-1	TRBJ2-3	-	CASGLAGSTDTQYF	TGTGCCAGCGGGCTCGCAGGTAGCACAGATACGCAGTATTTT
once	TRBV6-1	TRBJ1-6	TRBD1	CASAGGQGYNSPLHF	TGTGCCAGCGCGGGGGGACAGGGTTATAATTCACCCCTCCACTTT
few	TRBV27	TRBJ2-4	TRBD1	CASSLSGQGAKNIQYF	TGTGCCAGCAGTTTATCGGGACAGGGAGCCAAAAACATTCAGTACTTC
many	TRBV12-3/TRBV12-4	TRBJ1-5	-	CASSLRTAYSNQPQHF	TGTGCCAGCAGTTTAAGGACAGCTTATAGCAATCAGCCCCAGCATTTT